One sample yielded the 25 T cell receptor beta chains listed below, sequenced in a study of blood T cells in healthy people across ages. For the second PCR, which ran for 7 to 11 cycles, a sample-barcoded 5' primer and a J-beta primer mix were used. MiXCR, run by TCRdb on the 5' RACE reads, gives a single entry per CDR3 protein. The sample lists 350,000 to 450,000 distinct CDR3 sequences, 52% occurring once. The specimen was blood. The receptor set was obtained from a man aged 55 to 70 in good health.

This sequence joins TRBV12-3 or TRBV12-4 and TRBJ2-7, with D maybe TRBD1 (5 bases). The CDR3 has 14 amino acids. The ends were cut back, 7 bases at V and 7 bases at J, with 20 bases in the middle. The CDR3 spells CASNMAGPDNEQYF. CDR3 nucleotide sequence: TGTGCCAGCAACATGGCAGGGCCGGACAATGAGCAGTACTTC.

This chain connects TRBV11-2 to TRBJ2-1, with 13 bases fitting TRBD2. Germline values: CDR1 SGHAT, CDR2 FQNNGV. CDR3 length: 16 residues. With V trimmed by 0 bases and J by 6 bases, 2 bases remained unmatched. The CDR3 nucleotides are TGTGCCAGCAGCTTAGAACTAGCGGGAGGGATCAATGAGCAGTTCTTC. It yields the protein CASSLELAGGINEQFF.

Only one count was recorded for this clonotype. This chain links TRBV20-1 with TRBJ1-1; 7 bases line up with TRBD1. The CDR3 covers 15 residues. Germline CDR1 is DFQATT and CDR2 is SNEGSKA (reference sequence). Trimming took 6 bases from V and 0 from J; bases not matched to a gene: 10. This chain's CDR3 is CSARDSSVMNTEAFF. The DNA for the CDR3 is TGCAGTGCCCGGGACAGTTCCGTCATGAACACTGAAGCTTTCTTT.

The chain carries TRBV28 and TRBJ2-1; 8 bases line up with TRBD2. V was pared by 4 bases and J by 5 bases, with 7 bases of the junction left unmatched. Germline V gene data show CDR1 as MDHEN and CDR2 as SYDVKM. The CDR3 runs 15 residues. CDR3 nucleotides: TGTGCCAGCAGTTCCGGGACTAGGCGGCACAATGAGCAGTTCTTC. This encodes CASSSGTRRHNEQFF. The full variable domain, with the rest looked up from reference TRBV28 and TRBJ2-1, is DVKVTQSSRYLVKRTGEKVFLECVQDMDHENMFWYRQDPGLGLRLIYFSYDVKMKEKGDIPEGYSVSREKKERFSLILESASTNQTSMYLCASSSGTRRHNEQFFGPGTRLTVL.

This clonotype was detected a few times. This chain connects TRBV20-1 to TRBJ2-3, with TRBD1 identical over 8 bases. J lost 2 bases, V lost 5 bases, and 12 bases had no gene match. There are 16 residues in the CDR3. Germline CDR1 is DFQATT and CDR2 is SNEGSKA (reference sequence). The CDR3 reads CSAPMTGTGVTDTQYF. Written as DNA, the CDR3 is TGCAGTGCTCCAATGACTGGGACAGGAGTCACAGATACGCAGTATTTT.

The CDR3 bases are TGTGCCAGTAGTATGTCCGGGACAGGGGGCTCGTACGAGCAGTACTTC. It codes for CASSMSGTGGSYEQYF. The chain is built from TRBV19 and TRBJ2-7; TRBD1 matches 12 bases. Per germline, CDR1 LNHDA and CDR2 SQIVND (reference sequence). V trimming: 3 bases; J trimming: 4 bases; junction bases outside the gene matches: 7. The CDR3 consists of 16 residues. The full variable domain, with the rest looked up from reference TRBV19 and TRBJ2-7, is DGGITQSPKYLFRKEGQNVTLSCEQNLNHDAMYWYRQDPGQGLRLIYYSQIVNDFQKGDIAEGYSVSREKKESFPLTVTSAQKNPTAFYLCASSMSGTGGSYEQYFGPGTRLTVT.

The chain joins TRBV18 to TRBJ2-1; TRBD2 agrees at 8 bases. CDR1 and CDR2 from the germline V gene are KGHSH and LQKENI. This CDR3 comprises 16 residues. The V segment lost 6 bases and the J segment 0 bases; nucleotides outside the gene matches: 7. CDR3 protein: CASSNLAGSSYNEQFF. Here the CDR3 DNA reads TGTGCCAGCTCCAACTTAGCGGGGAGCTCCTACAATGAGCAGTTCTTC.

This clonotype was detected only once. The junction does not match germline at one end; this may be a read error. The rearrangement links TRBV3-1 to TRBJ2-6, with D possibly being TRBD1 or TRBD2 (7 bases each). Germline CDR1 and CDR2: LGHDT and YNNKEL (reference sequence). This CDR3 is built from 15 residues. The CDR3 nucleotides read TGTGTCAGCAGCCAGGGGGGGACTGGGGCCAACGTCCTGACTTTC. It translates to CVSSQGGTGANVLTF.

This chain connects TRBV6-1 to TRBJ2-3; no reliable D call. This CDR3 spans 12 amino acids. V dropped 10 bases and J dropped 0 bases, with 8 bases sitting between them. Looked up from germline, CDR1 is MNHNS and CDR2 is SASEGT. CDR3: CAISSSTDTQYF. CDR3 sequence (DNA): TGTGCCATTTCCTCGAGCACAGATACGCAGTATTTT.

In nucleotides, the CDR3 is TGTGCCAGCAGCCCAAGACAGGGGCTAAGCTCCTATAATTCACCCCTCCACTTT. This codes for CASSPRQGLSSYNSPLHF. This chain connects TRBV7-9 to TRBJ1-6; 8 bases match TRBD1. CDR3 length equals 18 residues. Germline lookup yields CDR1 SEHNR and CDR2 FQNEAQ (reference sequence). Trimming took 5 bases from V and 0 from J; bases not matched to a gene: 9.

A note on this clonotype: A read error may explain this, as a much larger clone is one base away. The chain couples TRBV29-1 to TRBJ2-7; 9 bases agree with TRBD1. This CDR3 has 13 amino acids. CDR1 is SQVTM, CDR2 ANQGSEA, per germline. The CDR3 sequence is CSAGTGRGYERYF. CDR3 in DNA: TGCAGCGCAGGGACAGGGAGAGGCTACGAGCGGTACTTC.

This clonotype was detected only a few times. V is TRBV11-1 and J is TRBJ1-2; D is unclear. Germline values: CDR1 SGHAT, CDR2 FQDESV (reference sequence). Trimming stripped 2 bases from V and 4 bases from J, with 14 bases between. The CDR3 totals 15 residues. CDR3 protein: CASSLRSGTPYGYTF. In DNA form, the CDR3 reads TGTGCCAGCAGCTTACGGTCGGGCACACCCTATGGCTACACCTTC.

V usage is TRBV2 and J usage is TRBJ2-3; 7 nucleotides line up with TRBD2. The CDR3 has 15 amino acids. V lost 7 bases, J lost 2 bases, and 9 bases stayed unmatched. Per the germline V gene, CDR1 is SNHLY and CDR2 is FYNNEI. The CDR3 region has the DNA TGTGCCAGCACCCGAGCGGGACCCCCCACAGATACGCAGTATTTT. Translation gives CASTRAGPPTDTQYF.

This chain joins TRBV20-1 and TRBJ2-1, with D maybe TRBD2 (6 bases). Trimming removed 6 bases at V and 9 bases at J, with 18 bases between. The CDR3 length is 13 residues. The germline CDR1 and CDR2 sequences are DFQATT and SNEGSKA (reference sequence). Here the CDR3 reads CSARSPRLGEQFF. Written as DNA, the CDR3 is TGCAGTGCGCGATCTCCAAGACTAGGTGAGCAGTTCTTC.

V and J are TRBV9 and TRBJ2-2; 8 bases map to TRBD2. Germline CDR1 is SGDLS and CDR2 is YYNGEE. V shed 4 bases, J shed 1 base, and the junction held 6 bases outside the gene matches. The CDR3 sequence is 16 residues long. The DNA of the CDR3 is TGTGCCAGCAGCCAAGGACTAGCCGTGAACACCGGGGAGCTGTTTTTT. Its translation is CASSQGLAVNTGELFF.

The CDR3 bases are TGTGCCAGCAGTAGGCTAGCGGGGGGCCTCGGGGAGACCCAGTACTTC. As protein: CASSRLAGGLGETQYF. V usage is TRBV27 and J usage is TRBJ2-5; 11 positions match TRBD2. The germline V gene encodes CDR1 MNHEY and CDR2 SMNVEV (reference sequence). V lost 5 bases, J lost 5 bases, and 10 bases stayed unmatched. The CDR3 consists of 16 residues.

V usage is TRBV6-5 and J usage is TRBJ2-3; D unclear. The CDR3 has 15 amino acids. Trimming pared 2 bases from V and 1 base from J, leaving 10 bases between. Per the germline V gene, CDR1 is MNHEY and CDR2 is SVGAGI. CDR3 sequence (DNA): TGTGCCAGCAGTTACCTCCCGAAAGGCACAGATACGCAGTATTTT. This translates into CASSYLPKGTDTQYF.

This clonotype was found a few times. The chain uses TRBV9 and TRBJ2-5; a weak D match, TRBD2 (6 bases). With 1 base removed from V and 2 bases from J, the gap between germline ends came to 12 bases. This CDR3 has 15 residues. CDR1 is SGDLS and CDR2 is YYNGEE in the germline V gene. In DNA, the CDR3 is TGTGCCAGCAGCGTATGGCTAGGACTACAAGAGACCCAGTACTTC. It specifies CASSVWLGLQETQYF.

This clonotype was picked up a small number of times. J is TRBJ2-5 and V is TRBV29-1; 10 bases match TRBD1. The CDR3 is 15 amino acids. Germline values: CDR1 SQVTM, CDR2 ANQGSEA. V was pared by 2 bases and J by 3 bases, with 6 bases of the junction left unmatched. The CDR3 reads CSVEPDRGRKETQYF. The CDR3 nucleotides read TGCAGCGTTGAACCAGACAGGGGGCGGAAAGAGACCCAGTACTTC.

V and J are TRBV29-1 and TRBJ2-7; D call uncertain. V was pared by 5 bases and J by 2 bases, with 13 bases between. Germline V CDR1 and CDR2: SQVTM, ANQGSEA. The CDR3 sequence is 13 residues long. The CDR3 protein is CSVRQDPTYEQYF. The CDR3 DNA follows: TGCAGCGTTCGCCAGGATCCTACCTACGAGCAGTACTTC.

The V and J genes are TRBV28 and TRBJ2-7; 12 nucleotides agree with TRBD1. Germline CDR1 and CDR2: MDHEN and SYDVKM. The CDR3 is made up of 14 amino acids. J lost 5 bases, V lost 7 bases, and 6 bases had no gene match. The CDR3, as DNA: TGTGCCAGCAAGGGGGGGACAGGGGGCCACGAGCAGTACTTC. Residues: CASKGGTGGHEQYF.

The chain has TRBV5-1 and TRBJ2-1, with a possible D match to TRBD1 (6 bases). Germline assignment: CDR1 SGHRS and CDR2 YFSETQ. The germline V and J ends were trimmed by 0 bases and 8 bases, with 18 bases remaining between them. The CDR3 extends over 16 amino acids. CDR3 region: CASSLEGEGRGDEQFF. The CDR3 DNA reads TGCGCCAGCAGCTTGGAGGGTGAGGGCAGGGGAGATGAGCAGTTCTTC. Full variable domain (remainder filled in from reference TRBV5-1 and TRBJ2-1): KAGVTQTPRYLIKTRGQQVTLSCSPISGHRSVSWYQQTPGQGLQFLFEYFSETQRNKGNFPGRFSGRQFSNSRSEMNVSTLELGDSALYLCASSLEGEGRGDEQFFGPGTRLTVL.

This clonotype showed up just a few times. The rearrangement uses TRBV12-3 or TRBV12-4 and TRBJ1-5; D is perhaps TRBD1 (5 bases). The CDR3 has 14 amino acids. Between the trimmed V and J ends, which lost 10 bases and 5 bases, there was a span of 18 bases. CDR3 nucleotide sequence: TGTGCCACCAGCGGGGGGGGTTTCGATCAGCCCCAGCATTTT. Protein: CATSGGGFDQPQHF.

This clonotype turned up a few times. V and J are TRBV7-2 and TRBJ1-2, with a tentative D call TRBD1 (5 bases). V was shortened by 5 bases and J by 4 bases, with 8 bases between the two germline ends. Germline V gene lookup returns CDR1 SGHTA and CDR2 FQGNSA. The CDR3 is made up of 12 amino acids. CDR3: CASSQTGYGYTF. The CDR3 DNA reads TGTGCCAGCAGCCAAACAGGCTATGGCTACACCTTC.

As regards this clonotype: A read error may explain this, as a much larger clone is one base away. The CDR3 spells CASRGYLYNEQYF. CDR3 DNA: TGTGCCAGCAGAGGGTACCTTTACAATGAGCAGTACTTC. The chain has TRBV25-1 and TRBJ2-1; D remains ambiguous. The J call may be faulty, since TRBJ2-7 better matches the DNA end. Germline CDR1 is MGHDK and CDR2 is SYGVNS. This CDR3 comprises 13 residues.